Listed below are T cell receptor beta chains from one sample, sequenced in a study of CXCR3-negative and CXCR3-positive naive CD8 T cells. Reprocessing the 5' RACE reads, TCRdb reports a single entry for every CDR3 protein and omits DNA. The listing records 55,000 to 70,000 distinct CDR3 sequences. The sequencing sample was made of naive CXCR3+ CD8+ T cells from blood. These receptor sequences come from a human donor in good health. Some clones in this sample may be carry-over from other donors' samples. CDR3s include the opening cysteine and the closing phenylalanine or tryptophan.

TRBV30	TRBJ2-7	CAWTPGTSGAEQYF
TRBV9	TRBJ2-1	CASSVATAASYNEQFF
TRBV29-1	TRBJ1-2	CSVEDWEMNYGYTF
TRBV27	TRBJ2-1	CASTMGGGAHNEQFF
TRBV6-6	TRBJ2-3	CATTVLAGGLDTQYF
TRBV5-1	TRBJ1-1	CASSLVARDGLDTEAFF
TRBV7-9	TRBJ2-5	CASSLGTTGEGQETQYF
TRBV4-2	TRBJ2-1	CASSQDHPLAGGYNEQFF
TRBV6-5	TRBJ1-1	CASSYFASRAEAFF
TRBV20-1	TRBJ2-1	CSVSPKRSEQFF
TRBV29-1	TRBJ2-6	CSVEETGGARSGANVLTF
TRBV5-4	TRBJ2-7	CASSAFGGVAGGSEQYF
TRBV19	TRBJ2-2	CASSIGVLELFF
TRBV28	TRBJ1-2	CASTAQGSNYGYTF